The clone carrying this TCR beta chain was seen at least ten times. The V and J ends lost 6 bases and 1 base, in that order; junction bases with no gene match: 8. The CDR3 length is 16 residues. MiXCR, run by TCRdb on the 5' RACE reads, gives a single entry per CDR3 protein. The data hold roughly 690,000 distinct CDR3 sequences, with 21% observed a single time. This sample is drawn from a study of identical twins. These data also formed part of another study, on T cells expressing NK-cell markers. That work contributes: The dominant NKG2C+ clonotypes represented 1.0-7.0% of CD8+ T cells in six donors.

The V call is TRBV12-3 or TRBV12-4, the J call TRBJ1-5; 8 positions agree with TRBD1. The sequence was collected from a young woman in good health. Sequences were obtained from PBMCs. CDR3 sequence (DNA): TGTGCCAGCAGCGGACAGGGAGGGAAGAGCAATCAGCCCCAGCATTTT. It specifies CASSGQGGKSNQPQHF.